These T cell receptor beta chains were read from a single sample in a study of blood T cell repertoires in COVID-19. Using immunoSEQ multiplex PCR, the repertoire was profiled, and TCRdb retains in-frame clones only, with some absent. Of around 80,000 clones listed, approximately 86% are singletons. The material sequenced was peripheral blood. The receptors were sampled from a woman aged 80 or over with acute or convalescent COVID-19. Both conserved end residues are part of each CDR3. D genes are given only for firm matches. A row's size may be missing; if present it is once, few, many or a size class.

clone_size	v_call	d_call	j_call	cdr3_aa	cdr3_nt
.	TRBV20-1	.	TRBJ2-5	CSGVQEETQYF	TGCAGTGGAGTTCAGGAAGAGACCCAGTACTTC
.	TRBV14	.	TRBJ1-2	CASSQGEAPTNYGYTF	TGTGCCAGCAGCCAAGGGGAGGCGCCGACTAACTATGGCTACACCTTC
once	TRBV9	TRBD1	TRBJ1-1	CASSSSQGKNTEAFF	TGTGCCAGCAGCTCCTCACAGGGGAAGAACACTGAAGCTTTCTTT
.	TRBV5-5	TRBD1	TRBJ1-5	CASSSLTGAGGNQPQHF	TGTGCCAGCAGCTCCCTAACAGGGGCCGGAGGCAATCAGCCCCAGCATTTT
.	TRBV20-1	TRBD1	TRBJ2-4	CSASKGQGAGNIQYF	TGCAGTGCTAGTAAGGGACAGGGGGCCGGAAACATTCAGTACTTC
few	TRBV5-1	TRBD2	TRBJ2-2	CASRASGGTGELFF	TGCGCCAGCAGAGCCAGCGGGGGAACCGGGGAGCTGTTTTTT
.	TRBV6-5	.	TRBJ2-1	CASSYSGLRGEQFF	TGTGCCAGCAGTTACTCCGGACTCCGGGGGGAGCAGTTCTTC
.	TRBV3-1/TRBV3-2	.	TRBJ2-1	CASSQDLGSYNEQFF	TGTGCCAGCAGCCAAGACCTCGGCTCCTACAATGAGCAGTTCTTC
.	TRBV19	.	TRBJ2-5	CASSIAGKLETQYF	TGTGCCAGTAGTATAGCGGGGAAGCTAGAGACCCAGTACTTC
.	TRBV28	.	TRBJ1-6	CASSSPQSRGSPLHF	TGTGCCAGCAGCTCACCCCAAAGTAGAGGTTCACCCCTCCACTTT
.	TRBV6-6	.	TRBJ2-5	CASSLRSGEGETQYF	TGTGCCAGCAGTCTTCGGTCAGGGGAAGGAGAGACCCAGTACTTC
.	TRBV18	.	TRBJ1-1	CASSLRQEPNTEAFF	TGTGCCAGCTCACTCCGACAGGAACCGAACACTGAAGCTTTCTTT
once	TRBV13	.	TRBJ2-7	CASSLRGFRYEQYF	TGTGCCAGCAGCTTACGGGGGTTTCGGTACGAGCAGTACTTC
.	TRBV7-7	.	TRBJ2-4	CASRALLGRIQYF	TGTGCTAGCAGGGCATTGTTGGGCCGGATTCAGTACTTC
few	TRBV6-5	TRBD2	TRBJ2-1	CASSFSGTSIDEQFF	TGTGCCAGCAGTTTCTCCGGGACTAGCATCGATGAGCAGTTCTTC
.	TRBV27	TRBD2	TRBJ2-1	CASRAGTSGRPYNEQFF	TGTGCCAGCAGAGCCGGGACTAGCGGGAGACCCTACAATGAGCAGTTCTTC
.	TRBV11-2	TRBD1	TRBJ2-7	CASSPRTGQGYEQYF	TGTGCCAGCAGCCCGAGAACGGGACAGGGCTACGAGCAGTACTTC
.	TRBV14	.	TRBJ2-2	CASSQPRDSANTGELFF	TGTGCCAGCAGCCAACCCCGGGACTCCGCGAACACCGGGGAGCTGTTTTTT
.	TRBV4-2	.	TRBJ1-5	CASSPGTSVGNQPQHF	TGTGCCAGCAGCCCCGGGACAAGTGTGGGCAATCAGCCCCAGCATTTT
.	TRBV9	TRBD2	TRBJ2-2	CASSVTSANTGELFF	TGTGCCAGCAGCGTAACTAGCGCAAACACCGGGGAGCTGTTTTTT
.	TRBV5-4	TRBD2	TRBJ2-5	CASSKGLAGEETQYF	TGTGCCAGCAGCAAGGGACTAGCGGGAGAGGAGACCCAGTACTTC
.	TRBV19	.	TRBJ2-5	CASSITDGGTQYF	TGTGCCAGTAGTATAACCGATGGAGGGACCCAGTACTTC
many	TRBV29-1	.	TRBJ1-2	CSVLAPGNGYTF	TGCAGCGTCCTCGCCCCCGGGAATGGCTACACCTTC
.	TRBV18	TRBD2	TRBJ2-7	CASSPSGTSYEQYF	TGTGCCAGCTCACCGAGCGGGACCTCTTACGAGCAGTACTTC
.	TRBV11-2	TRBD1	TRBJ1-1	CASSGGTGQGNTEAFF	TGTGCCAGCAGCGGGGGGACAGGCCAAGGGAACACTGAAGCTTTCTTT
once	TRBV7-3	TRBD2	TRBJ2-2	CASSKSGGDTGELFF	TGTGCCAGCAGCAAGAGCGGGGGGGACACCGGGGAGCTGTTTTTT
.	TRBV29-1	TRBD1	TRBJ2-3	CSVEGQGADTQYF	TGCAGCGTTGAAGGGCAGGGGGCAGATACGCAGTATTTT
.	TRBV24-1	TRBD2	TRBJ2-5	CATRADGRGETQYF	TGTGCCACCAGAGCGGATGGGAGGGGTGAGACCCAGTACTTC
.	TRBV29-1	TRBD2	TRBJ2-1	CSVAAGGPFNEQFF	TGCAGCGTGGCAGCGGGAGGGCCTTTCAATGAGCAGTTCTTC
.	TRBV11-2	.	TRBJ2-1	CASSMGLRLLQFF	TGTGCCAGCAGCATGGGGCTCAGACTCCTCCAGTTCTTC
.	TRBV19	TRBD1	TRBJ2-5	CASSPLDRDETQYF	TGTGCCAGTAGTCCCCTTGACAGGGACGAGACCCAGTACTTC
.	TRBV5-1	.	TRBJ2-7	CASSPDKEEGEQYF	TGCGCCAGCAGCCCGGACAAAGAGGAGGGGGAGCAGTACTTC
.	TRBV30	.	TRBJ2-7	CAWNPQGSTYEQYF	TGTGCCTGGAACCCCCAGGGGAGTACCTACGAGCAGTACTTC